This T cell receptor beta chain was identified in a study of blood T cell repertoires in COVID-19. Study details: Sites in the United States, Italy and Spain provided acute and convalescent COVID-19 samples. PBMCs, B-cell-depleted T cells, or T cells provided the cDNA or gDNA that made up the material.

CDR1 and CDR2 (germline): MGHDK, SYGVNS. CDR3 length: 15 residues. The ends were cut back, 4 bases at V and 7 bases at J, with 17 bases in the middle. Original analysis: Amplification with reference gene primers provided the estimates of nucleated cell counts. The method was immunoSEQ multiplex PCR; TCRdb's version includes in-frame clones alone and lacks a portion of them. D and trimming come from the DNA, and the V and J calls and clone size come from that table. The repertoire holds 150,000 or so clones, with roughly 88% as singletons. The table lists this clone with many counts. The chain couples TRBV25-1 to TRBJ2-1, with D maybe TRBD1 (6 bases). Sequencing used peripheral blood. The sequence was obtained from a man between 45 and 60 years old with acute or convalescent COVID-19. CDR3 region: CASSAQGKSGNEQFF. In DNA, the CDR3 is TGTGCCAGCAGTGCACAGGGAAAGAGCGGAAATGAGCAGTTCTTC.